This passage covers 32 T cell receptor beta chains from one sample sequenced in a study of blood T cell repertoires in COVID-19. The protocol was immunoSEQ multiplex PCR, while the TCRdb copy is restricted to in-frame clones and leaves out a portion. The sample holds some 64,000 clones; 79% are singletons and the top ten take just over 20%. The specimen sequenced was peripheral blood. These receptors were collected from a woman of 80 years or more with active or convalescent COVID-19.

This chain uses TRBV7-9 with TRBJ1-2, with 9 bases matching TRBD1. The CDR3 loop spans 15 amino acids. The germline V gene has CDR1 SEHNR and CDR2 FQNEAQ (reference sequence). V lost 5 bases, J lost 6 bases, and 10 bases stayed unmatched. The CDR3 protein is CASSPGTGSVHGYTF. CDR3 nucleotide sequence: TGTGCCAGCAGCCCCGGGACAGGGAGTGTCCATGGCTACACCTTC. Based on the CDR3 plus reference TRBV7-9 and TRBJ1-2, the full variable domain is DTGVSQNPRHKITKRGQNVTFRCDPISEHNRLYWYRQTLGQGPEFLTYFQNEAQLEKSRLLSDRFSAERPKGSFSTLEIQRTEQGDSAMYLCASSPGTGSVHGYTFGSGTRLTVV.

The V and J genes are TRBV2 and TRBJ1-2, with 7 nucleotides matching TRBD1. Unmatched junction bases numbered 10, after V lost 2 bases and J lost 4 bases. CDR1 is SNHLY, CDR2 FYNNEI, per germline. The CDR3 sequence is 16 residues long. Written as DNA, the CDR3 is TGTGCCAGCAGTGAATTCCCGGACAGGTTCCGCTATGGCTACACCTTC. This sequence encodes CASSEFPDRFRYGYTF.

This chain uses TRBV11-2 with TRBJ2-7; 11 bases align to TRBD2. Germline V gene lookup returns CDR1 SGHAT and CDR2 FQNNGV. The CDR3 has 14 residues. The J segment lost 6 bases and the V segment lost 8 bases, leaving 9 bases of the junction unmatched. CDR3 region: CASRFSGGASEQYF. CDR3 DNA: TGTGCCAGCCGTTTTAGCGGGGGGGCTAGCGAGCAGTACTTC.

This chain joins TRBV20-1 and TRBJ1-1, with no clear D. Germline V gene data show CDR1 as DFQATT and CDR2 as SNEGSKA (reference sequence). The ends were cut back, 3 bases at V and 0 bases at J, with 8 bases in the middle. The CDR3 sequence is 13 residues long. CDR3 sequence reads: CSASANLNTEAFF. CDR3 coding DNA: TGCAGTGCTAGTGCCAATCTGAACACTGAAGCTTTCTTT.

The chain has TRBV5-6 and TRBJ1-3, with TRBD1 as a possible D gene (6 bases). Between the trimmed V and J ends, which lost 1 base and 0 bases, there was a span of 11 bases. CDR3 length: 16 amino acids. In germline, CDR1 is SGHDT, CDR2 YYEEEE. The CDR3 DNA follows: TGTGCCAGCAGCTTGTCTGGGACACGCTCTGGAAACACCATATATTTT. As protein: CASSLSGTRSGNTIYF.

V gene TRBV5-1 combines with J gene TRBJ1-6; D is undetermined. The CDR3 covers 14 residues. V lost 0 bases and J 7 bases, leaving 8 bases between the germline ends. CDR1 is SGHRS, CDR2 YFSETQ, per germline. The CDR3 DNA is TGCGCCAGCAGCTTGGGGGTGGAGAATTCACCCCTCCACTTT. Translated, it gives CASSLGVENSPLHF.

The chain has TRBV7-9 and TRBJ1-3; D is ambiguous. CDR3 size: 14 residues. Trimming shortened V by 5 bases and J by 4 bases, and 12 bases separated the two germline ends. Germline V lookup: CDR1 SEHNR, CDR2 FQNEAQ (reference sequence). The CDR3 DNA follows: TGTGCCAGCAGCGCCCCAGGTCCCGGAAACACCATATATTTT. This encodes CASSAPGPGNTIYF.

The CDR3 DNA is TGTGCCAGCAGCCAAGGTGGGGGGTTTGATTCACCCCTCCACTTT. It encodes CASSQGGGFDSPLHF. The chain recombines TRBV3-1 (or the pseudogene TRBV3-2) with TRBJ1-6, with D possibly matching TRBD1 (5 bases). The CDR3 has 15 amino acids. Germline values: CDR1 LGHDT, CDR2 YNNKEL (reference sequence). V shed 1 base and J shed 8 bases, with 12 bases lying between them.

V is TRBV5-5 and J is TRBJ2-5, with 7 bases matching TRBD2. The V gene's germline CDR1 is SGHKS and CDR2 YYEKEE (reference sequence). This CDR3 has 13 amino acids. Losses at the gene ends were 6 bases for V and 4 bases for J; bases not matched to a gene: 6. In DNA, the CDR3 is TGTGCCAGCAACACCTGGGGGGGAGAGACCCAGTACTTC. It yields the protein CASNTWGGETQYF.

This clone was observed a handful of times. J is TRBJ1-5 and V is TRBV13, with D uncertain. The ends were cut back, 0 bases at V and 6 bases at J, with 6 bases in the middle. The CDR3 covers 13 residues. Per germline, CDR1 PRHDT and CDR2 FYEKMQ (reference sequence). For the CDR3, the DNA is TGTGCCAGCAGCTTAGGGAGGGCTCAGCCCCAGCATTTT. It codes for CASSLGRAQPQHF.

This clone was picked up a small number of times. The chain joins TRBV6-6 to TRBJ1-2; 8 nucleotides align to TRBD1. Germline values: CDR1 MNHNY, CDR2 SVGAGI (reference sequence). J gave up 6 bases and V 0 bases, and 6 bases lay outside the gene matches. This CDR3 comprises 15 residues. CDR3 protein: CASSYSRAGGDGYTF. Written as DNA, the CDR3 is TGTGCCAGCAGTTACTCGAGGGCAGGGGGCGATGGCTACACCTTC.

V usage is TRBV5-1 and J usage is TRBJ1-1; D remains ambiguous. Germline CDR1 and CDR2: SGHRS and YFSETQ. The CDR3 contains 14 residues. V shed 0 bases and J shed 8 bases, with 14 bases lying between them. CDR3 in amino acids: CASSLVETRAEAFF. For the CDR3, the DNA is TGCGCCAGCAGCTTGGTTGAGACACGAGCCGAAGCTTTCTTT.

V gene TRBV5-5 combines with J gene TRBJ2-4, with 7 bases aligning to TRBD1. V lost 5 bases to trimming and J lost 6 bases; unmatched junction nucleotides: 8. Germline V gene lookup returns CDR1 SGHKS and CDR2 YYEKEE (reference sequence). The CDR3 has 14 amino acids. Written as DNA, the CDR3 is TGTGCCAGCAGTCCTACAGGGGAAGGAAACATTCAGTACTTC. Its protein product is CASSPTGEGNIQYF.

This chain links TRBV18 with TRBJ2-6, with TRBD1 matching 11 bases. The V and J ends lost 4 bases and 2 bases, in that order; junction bases with no gene match: 4. CDR3 length equals 17 residues. Per the germline V gene, CDR1 is KGHSH and CDR2 is LQKENI. The CDR3 nucleotides read TGTGCCAGCTCACTACGGACAGGGGGCACTGGGGCCAACGTCCTGACTTTC. This translates into CASSLRTGGTGANVLTF. Full variable domain (missing parts from reference TRBV18 and TRBJ2-6): NAGVMQNPRHLVRRRGQEARLRCSPMKGHSHVYWYRQLPEEGLKFMVYLQKENIIDESGMPKERFSAEFPKEGPSILRIQQVVRGDSAAYFCASSLRTGGTGANVLTFGAGSRLTVL.

V is TRBV6-5 and J is TRBJ2-7, with D perhaps TRBD2 (6 bases). CDR1 is MNHEY and CDR2 is SVGAGI in the germline V gene. V was trimmed by 7 bases and J by 1 base, leaving 11 bases between them. There are 13 residues in the CDR3. In DNA, the CDR3 is TGTGCCAGCACCGGGGGAGTATCCTACGAGCAGTACTTC. This translates into CASTGGVSYEQYF.

V and J are TRBV15 and TRBJ1-5; TRBD1 agrees at 8 bases. This CDR3 contains 13 residues. The V gene end was trimmed by 8 bases and the J gene end by 9 bases; junction bases not matched to a gene: 9. Germline CDR1 is LNHNV and CDR2 is YYDKDF (reference sequence). In nucleotides, the CDR3 is TGTGCCACCTCTGGACAGGGTCAACGGCCCCAGCATTTT. The encoded protein is CATSGQGQRPQHF.

The chain has TRBV11-1 and TRBJ2-5, with TRBD1 matching 9 bases. CDR1 and CDR2 from the germline V gene are SGHAT and FQDESV (reference sequence). The CDR3 runs to 15 residues. Losses at the gene ends were 5 bases for V and 2 bases for J; bases not matched to a gene: 6. The CDR3 nucleotides are TGTGCCAGCAGCCCCCGACAGGGGGGACAAGAGACCCAGTACTTC. Protein: CASSPRQGGQETQYF.

The gene calls are TRBV29-1 and TRBJ1-1; D uncertain. The V end lost 6 bases, the J end lost 0 bases, and 8 bases lay between the germline ends. CDR1 is SQVTM and CDR2 is ANQGSEA in the germline V gene. The CDR3 is 12 amino acids. CDR3 amino acids: CSVTVMNTEAFF. CDR3 DNA sequence: TGCAGCGTAACGGTGATGAACACTGAAGCTTTCTTT.

The chain joins TRBV7-3 to TRBJ2-1; 8 positions match TRBD2. The trim removed 1 base at V and 10 bases at J, leaving 9 bases unmatched. Looked up from germline, CDR1 is SGHTA and CDR2 is FQGTGA. The CDR3 covers 15 residues. In DNA form, the CDR3 reads TGTGCCAGCAGCTTAATGAGCGGACTAGCAAACGAGCAGTTCTTC. Amino acids: CASSLMSGLANEQFF.

The chain carries TRBV5-1 and TRBJ1-1; D unresolved. Germline-derived CDR1 and CDR2 are SGHRS and YFSETQ. The CDR3 has 14 amino acids. V was shortened by 4 bases and J by 1 base, with 11 bases between the two germline ends. The CDR3 nucleotides are TGCGCCAGCAGCCAGACAACCCAGAACACTGAAGCTTTCTTT. Its protein product is CASSQTTQNTEAFF.

The chain has TRBV6-2 or TRBV6-3 and TRBJ2-5; the match to TRBD2 covers 7 bases. The CDR3 has 13 residues. The germline gives CDR1 MNHEY, CDR2 SVGEGT. The V gene end was trimmed by 4 bases and the J gene end by 5 bases; junction bases not matched to a gene: 4. CDR3: CASSSSGDETQYF. For the CDR3, the DNA is TGTGCCAGCAGTTCAAGCGGGGACGAGACCCAGTACTTC.

The chain carries TRBV7-9 and TRBJ2-7, with 9 nucleotides matching TRBD1. Germline loops: CDR1 SEHNR, CDR2 FQNEAQ (reference sequence). With 5 bases clipped from V and 3 bases from J, the junction kept 5 bases outside the gene matches. The CDR3 has 14 residues. CDR3 in amino acids: CASSPGQGNYEQYF. The CDR3 DNA reads TGTGCCAGCAGCCCGGGACAGGGAAACTACGAGCAGTACTTC.

The rearrangement links TRBV29-1 to TRBJ1-1; D is perhaps TRBD1 (5 bases). V was clipped by 1 base and J by 3 bases, with 9 bases between them. The CDR3 extends over 13 amino acids. CDR1 and CDR2 from the germline V gene are SQVTM and ANQGSEA. In nucleotides, the CDR3 is TGCAGCGTTGAAGTACCAGGGTACACTGAAGCTTTCTTT. Translation gives CSVEVPGYTEAFF. Drawing the rest from reference TRBV29-1 and TRBJ1-1, the complete variable domain is SAVISQKPSRDICQRGTSLTIQCQVDSQVTMMFWYRQQPGQSLTLIATANQGSEATYESGFVIDKFPISRPNLTFSTLTVSNMSPEDSSIYLCSVEVPGYTEAFFGQGTRLTVV.

This clone is a singleton in its sample. The V call is TRBV2, the J call TRBJ1-3; 8 bases are a match to TRBD1. V gave up 7 bases and J gave up 6 bases; unmatched junction bases: 5. CDR3 length: 13 residues. CDR1 SNHLY and CDR2 FYNNEI come from the germline V gene. The CDR3 DNA is TGTGCCAGCAAAACAGGGGGTAAAAACACCATATATTTT. The encoded protein is CASKTGGKNTIYF. Filled out from reference TRBV2 and TRBJ1-3, the complete variable domain reads EPEVTQTPSHQVTQMGQEVILRCVPISNHLYFYWYRQILGQKVEFLVSFYNNEISEKSEIFDDQFSVERPDGSNFTLKIRSTKLEDSAMYFCASKTGGKNTIYFGEGSWLTVV.

CDR3 sequence: CASSYDRVSREKLFF. CDR3 in DNA: TGTGCCAGCAGCTATGACAGGGTCTCTCGTGAAAAACTGTTTTTT. The chain combines TRBV11-2 with TRBJ1-4, with 7 bases that match TRBD1. Looked up from germline, CDR1 is SGHAT and CDR2 is FQNNGV. With V trimmed by 4 bases and J by 7 bases, 9 bases remained unmatched. CDR3 length equals 15 residues.

This clone occurred once. The rearrangement links TRBV27 to TRBJ1-4; possible D gene TRBD1, 5 bases. The germline gives CDR1 MNHEY, CDR2 SMNVEV (reference sequence). Trimming removed 6 bases at V and 7 bases at J, with 21 bases between. The CDR3 totals 16 residues. In DNA form, the CDR3 reads TGTGCCAGCAGCCTAAGGCAGGGATCCTATTCTGAAAAACTGTTTTTT. Protein: CASSLRQGSYSEKLFF.

The chain joins TRBV6-5 to TRBJ1-2; a possible D gene is TRBD1 (6 bases). Trimming pared 7 bases from V and 0 bases from J, leaving 15 bases between. Germline V lookup: CDR1 MNHEY, CDR2 SVGAGI. This CDR3 has 15 amino acids. Here the CDR3 reads CASKGTPTSNYGYTF. The CDR3 bases are TGTGCCAGCAAAGGGACACCAACCTCTAACTATGGCTACACCTTC.

Turning to this clone: Within the sample, other DNA sequences also encode this same CDR3. The chain uses TRBV7-8 and TRBJ1-2; possibly TRBD1 for D (6 bases). This CDR3 has 16 residues. CDR1 and CDR2 from the germline V gene are SGHVS and FQNEAQ. V was clipped by 1 base and J by 1 base, with 13 bases between them. DNA of the CDR3: TGTGCCAGCAGCTTAGTGGCAGGGGAGAATAACTATGGCTACACCTTC. Encoded protein: CASSLVAGENNYGYTF.

This rearrangement joins TRBV10-3 to TRBJ2-2; D remains unclear. Trimming pared 0 bases from V and 7 bases from J, leaving 12 bases between. The CDR3 has 15 residues. The V gene's germline CDR1 is ENHRY and CDR2 SYGVKD. The CDR3, as DNA: TGTGCCATCAGTGAGTCGAGTCTAGAGGTCGGGGAGCTGTTTTTT. This sequence encodes CAISESSLEVGELFF.

The genes are TRBV7-9 and TRBJ1-1, with 11 nucleotides matching TRBD1. Germline V gene sequence: CDR1 SEHNR, CDR2 FQNEAQ (reference sequence). This CDR3 has 14 amino acids. With 5 bases clipped from V and 4 bases from J, the junction kept 3 bases outside the gene matches. The DNA of the CDR3 is TGTGCCAGCAGCAGGGGACAGGGGGTCACTGAAGCTTTCTTT. Its translation is CASSRGQGVTEAFF.

The rearrangement links TRBV11-2 to TRBJ1-5; D might be TRBD1 (5 bases). CDR3 length: 13 residues. V lost 3 bases, J lost 6 bases, and 9 bases lay in between. Germline V gene sequence: CDR1 SGHAT, CDR2 FQNNGV. CDR3 region: CASSLGRFQPQHF. The CDR3 DNA follows: TGTGCCAGCAGCTTGGGGCGGTTTCAGCCCCAGCATTTT. Combining the CDR3 with reference TRBV11-2 and TRBJ1-5 gives the whole variable domain EAGVAQSPRYKIIEKRQSVAFWCNPISGHATLYWYQQILGQGPKLLIQFQNNGVVDDSQLPKDRFSAERLKGVDSTLKIQPAKLEDSAVYLCASSLGRFQPQHFGDGTRLSIL.

The CDR3 spells CSVDEGFEAFF. The CDR3 DNA sequence: TGCAGCGTTGATGAGGGCTTTGAAGCTTTCTTT. The V call is TRBV29-1, the J call TRBJ1-1, with D unclear. Germline V gene sequence: CDR1 SQVTM, CDR2 ANQGSEA. The CDR3 totals 11 residues. The germline V and J ends were trimmed by 3 bases and 7 bases, with 9 bases remaining between them.